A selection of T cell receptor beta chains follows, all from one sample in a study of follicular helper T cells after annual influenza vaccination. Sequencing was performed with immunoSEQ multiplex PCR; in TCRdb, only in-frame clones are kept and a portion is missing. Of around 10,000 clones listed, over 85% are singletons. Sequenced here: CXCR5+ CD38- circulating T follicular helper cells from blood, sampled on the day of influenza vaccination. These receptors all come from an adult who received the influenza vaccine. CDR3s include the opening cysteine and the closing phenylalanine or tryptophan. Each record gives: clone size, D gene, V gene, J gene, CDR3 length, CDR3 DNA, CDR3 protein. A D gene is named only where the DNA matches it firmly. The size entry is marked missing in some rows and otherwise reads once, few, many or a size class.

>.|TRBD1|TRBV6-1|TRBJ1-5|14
TGTGCCAGCAGTGAAGGGACAGGGTACCAGCCCCAGCATTTT
CASSEGTGYQPQHF
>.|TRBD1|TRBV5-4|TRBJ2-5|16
TGTGCCAGCAGCTCCAAATTAGGACAGGAGCAAGAGACCCAGTACTTC
CASSSKLGQEQETQYF
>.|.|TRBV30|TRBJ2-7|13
TGTGCCTGGAGTGTAGGGAACTCCTACGAGCAGTACTTC
CAWSVGNSYEQYF
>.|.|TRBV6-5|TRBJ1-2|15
TGTGCCAGCAAGGAGGCACAGGGAGAGAACTATGGCTACACCTTC
CASKEAQGENYGYTF
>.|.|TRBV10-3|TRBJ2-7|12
TGTGCCATCAGCGCCAGGGAGGACGAGCAGTACTTC
CAISAREDEQYF
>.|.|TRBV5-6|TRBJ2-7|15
TGTGCCAGCAGCTCCGCCCGCAGGGGTGAGTACGAGCAGTACTTC
CASSSARRGEYEQYF
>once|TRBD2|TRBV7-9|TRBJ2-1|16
TGTGCCAGCAGCCCATGGGGCGGGGGTACCTACAATGAGCAGTTCTTC
CASSPWGGGTYNEQFF
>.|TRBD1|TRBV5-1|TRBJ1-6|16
TGCGCCAGCAGCCCTGACGGGACAGCCCTAGGCTCACCCCTCCACTTT
CASSPDGTALGSPLHF
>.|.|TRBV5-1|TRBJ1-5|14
TGCGCCAGCAGCCCGGACGGGGTTGGTCAGCCCCAGCATTTT
CASSPDGVGQPQHF
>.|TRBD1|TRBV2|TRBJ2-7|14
TGTGCCAGCAGTGCGGGACAGGGGTACGACGAGCAGTACTTC
CASSAGQGYDEQYF
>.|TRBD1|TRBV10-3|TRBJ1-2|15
TGTGCCATCAGTGGGGGACAGGCCCATCTCTATGGCTACACCTTC
CAISGGQAHLYGYTF
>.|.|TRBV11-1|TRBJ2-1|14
TGTGCCAGCAGCATCACGGACGGCTACAATGAGCAGTTCTTC
CASSITDGYNEQFF
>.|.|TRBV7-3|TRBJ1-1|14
TGTGCCAGCAGCTTAGACCCGGCAGGGAGATTAACTTTCTTT
CASSLDPAGRLTFF
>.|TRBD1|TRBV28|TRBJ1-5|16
TGTGCCAGCAGCTGGGACGACAGGGGCTTGAGTCAGCCCCAGCATTTT
CASSWDDRGLSQPQHF
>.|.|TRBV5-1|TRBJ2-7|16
TGCGCCAGCAGCTTGACAGGATCAATAGGGGGTTACGAGCAGTACTTC
CASSLTGSIGGYEQYF
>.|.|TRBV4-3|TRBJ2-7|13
TGCGCCAGCAGCCAAGCTCGGGGTCGCGAGCAGTACTTC
CASSQARGREQYF